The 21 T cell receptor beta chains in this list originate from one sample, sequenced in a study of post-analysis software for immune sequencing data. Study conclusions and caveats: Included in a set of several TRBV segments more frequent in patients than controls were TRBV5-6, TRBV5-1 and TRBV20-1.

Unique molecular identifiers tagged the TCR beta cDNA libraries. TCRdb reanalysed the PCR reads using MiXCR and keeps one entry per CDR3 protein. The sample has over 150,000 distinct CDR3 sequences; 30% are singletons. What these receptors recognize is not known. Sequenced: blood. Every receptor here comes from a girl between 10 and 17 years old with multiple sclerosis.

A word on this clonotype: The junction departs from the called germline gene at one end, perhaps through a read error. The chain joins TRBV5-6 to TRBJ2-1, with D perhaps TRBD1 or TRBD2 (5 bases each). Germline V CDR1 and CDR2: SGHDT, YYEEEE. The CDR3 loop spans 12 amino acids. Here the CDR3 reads CASGLGENEQFF. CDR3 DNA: TGTGCCAGCGGCTTGGGGGAGAATGAGCAGTTCTTC. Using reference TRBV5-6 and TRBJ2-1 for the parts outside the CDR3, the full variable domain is DAGVTQSPTHLIKTRGQQVTLRCSPKSGHDTVSWYQQALGQGPQFIFQYYEEEERQRGNFPDRFSGHQFPNYSSELNVNALLLGDSALYLCASGLGENEQFFGPGTRLTVL.

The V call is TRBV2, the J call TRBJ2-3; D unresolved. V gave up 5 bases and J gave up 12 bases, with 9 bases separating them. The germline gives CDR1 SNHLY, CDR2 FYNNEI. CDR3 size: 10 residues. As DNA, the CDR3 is TGTGCCAGCAGTCTGGACCGACAGTATTTT. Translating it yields CASSLDRQYF.

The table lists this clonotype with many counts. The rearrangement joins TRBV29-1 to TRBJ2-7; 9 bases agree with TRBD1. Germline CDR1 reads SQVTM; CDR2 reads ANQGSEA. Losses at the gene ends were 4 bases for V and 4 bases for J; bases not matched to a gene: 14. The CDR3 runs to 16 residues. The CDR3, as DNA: TGCAGCGTTGTTGGTTCGGGGGACAGGGTTGGATACGAGCAGTACTTC. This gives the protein CSVVGSGDRVGYEQYF.

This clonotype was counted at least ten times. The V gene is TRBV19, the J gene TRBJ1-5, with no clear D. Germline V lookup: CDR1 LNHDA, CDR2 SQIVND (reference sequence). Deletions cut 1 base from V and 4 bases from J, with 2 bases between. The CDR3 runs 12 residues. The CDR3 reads CASSIVNQPQHF. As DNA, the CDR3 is TGTGCCAGTAGTATAGTGAATCAGCCCCAGCATTTT.

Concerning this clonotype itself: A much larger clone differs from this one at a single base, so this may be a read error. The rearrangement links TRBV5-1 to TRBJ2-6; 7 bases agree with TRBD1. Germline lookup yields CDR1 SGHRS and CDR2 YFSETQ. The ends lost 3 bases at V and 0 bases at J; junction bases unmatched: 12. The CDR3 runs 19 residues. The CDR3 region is CASSYMAGGRRSGANVLTF. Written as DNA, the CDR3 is TGCGCCAGCAGCTACATGGCAGGGGGTCGCCGCTCTGGGGCCAACGTCCTGACTTTC.

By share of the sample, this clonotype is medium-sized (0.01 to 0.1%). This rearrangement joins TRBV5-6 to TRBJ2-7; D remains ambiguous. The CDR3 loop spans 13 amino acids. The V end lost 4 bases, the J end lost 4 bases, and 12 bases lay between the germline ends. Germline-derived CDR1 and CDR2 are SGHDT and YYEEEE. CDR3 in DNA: TGTGCCAGCAGCCCAGGCGGCGGTTACGAGCAGTACTTC. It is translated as CASSPGGGYEQYF.

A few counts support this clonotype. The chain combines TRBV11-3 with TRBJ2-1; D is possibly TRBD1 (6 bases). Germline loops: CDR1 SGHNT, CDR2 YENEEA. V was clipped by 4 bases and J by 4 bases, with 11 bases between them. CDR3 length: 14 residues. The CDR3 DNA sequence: TGTGCCAGCAGCTCCCGGGACAATTACAATGAGCAGTTCTTC. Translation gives CASSSRDNYNEQFF.

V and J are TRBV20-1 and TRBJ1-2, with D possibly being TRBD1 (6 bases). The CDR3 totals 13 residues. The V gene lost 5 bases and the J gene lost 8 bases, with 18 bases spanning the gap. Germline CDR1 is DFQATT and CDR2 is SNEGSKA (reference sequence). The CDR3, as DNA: TGCAGTGCTGAACCGGGGGCCGGAGAAGGCTACACCTTC. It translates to CSAEPGAGEGYTF.

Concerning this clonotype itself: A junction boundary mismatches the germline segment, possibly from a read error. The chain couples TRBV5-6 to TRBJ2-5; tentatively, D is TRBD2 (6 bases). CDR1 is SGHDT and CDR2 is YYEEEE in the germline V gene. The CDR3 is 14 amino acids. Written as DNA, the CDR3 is TGTGCCAGCAGCCGATCTGGATGGGGGGAGACCCGGTACTTC. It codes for CASSRSGWGETRYF.

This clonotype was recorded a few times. CDR3 nucleotides: TGCGCCAGCGGTCCGGGGTTCTCTGGGGCCAACGTCCTGACTTTC. This codes for CASGPGFSGANVLTF. The genes are TRBV5-1 and TRBJ2-6, with D perhaps TRBD2 (5 bases). The V end was cut by 7 bases, the J end by 0 bases, with 11 bases between. The CDR3 contains 15 residues. The germline gives CDR1 SGHRS, CDR2 YFSETQ.

CDR3 sequence: CASSFPDNSDREEKLFF. The CDR3, as DNA: TGTGCCAGCAGCTTTCCCGATAACTCGGACAGGGAAGAAAAACTGTTTTTT. V and J are TRBV5-5 and TRBJ1-4; 8 bases are shared with TRBD1. The germline V gene has CDR1 SGHKS and CDR2 YYEKEE (reference sequence). CDR3 size: 17 residues. V shed 2 bases and J 8 bases; nucleotides not matched to a gene: 14.

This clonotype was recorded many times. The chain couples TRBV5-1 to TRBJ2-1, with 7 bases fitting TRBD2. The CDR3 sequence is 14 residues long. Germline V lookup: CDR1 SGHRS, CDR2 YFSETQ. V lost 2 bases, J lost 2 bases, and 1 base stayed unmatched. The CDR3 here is CASSLSGAYNEQFF. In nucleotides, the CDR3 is TGCGCCAGCAGCTTAAGCGGGGCCTACAATGAGCAGTTCTTC.

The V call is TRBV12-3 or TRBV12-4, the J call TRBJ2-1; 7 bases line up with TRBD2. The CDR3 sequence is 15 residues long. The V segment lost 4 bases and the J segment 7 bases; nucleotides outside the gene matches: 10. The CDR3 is CASSYRREGRNEQFF. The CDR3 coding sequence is TGTGCCAGCAGTTACAGGAGGGAGGGCCGAAATGAGCAGTTCTTC.

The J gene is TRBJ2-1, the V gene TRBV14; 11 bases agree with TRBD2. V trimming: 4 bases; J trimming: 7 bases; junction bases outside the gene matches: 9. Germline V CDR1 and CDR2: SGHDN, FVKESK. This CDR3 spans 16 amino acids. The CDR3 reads CASSRDSLAGDNEQFF. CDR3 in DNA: TGTGCCAGCAGCCGTGATTCACTAGCGGGAGATAATGAGCAGTTCTTC.

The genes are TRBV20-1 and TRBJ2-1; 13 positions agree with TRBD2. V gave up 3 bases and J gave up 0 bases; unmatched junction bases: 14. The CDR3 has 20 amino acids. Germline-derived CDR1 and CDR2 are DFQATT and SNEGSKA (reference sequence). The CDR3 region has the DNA TGCAGTGCTAGTGATGGGACCGGGACTAGCGGGGCGAGCTCCTACAATGAGCAGTTCTTC. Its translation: CSASDGTGTSGASSYNEQFF.

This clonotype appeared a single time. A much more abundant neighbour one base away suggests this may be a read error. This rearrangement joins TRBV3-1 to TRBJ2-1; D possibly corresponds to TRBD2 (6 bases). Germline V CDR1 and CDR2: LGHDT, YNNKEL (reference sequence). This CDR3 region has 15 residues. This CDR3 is CVSSQDRGTYNEQFF. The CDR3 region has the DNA TGTGTCAGCAGCCAAGATCGGGGGACCTACAATGAGCAGTTCTTC.

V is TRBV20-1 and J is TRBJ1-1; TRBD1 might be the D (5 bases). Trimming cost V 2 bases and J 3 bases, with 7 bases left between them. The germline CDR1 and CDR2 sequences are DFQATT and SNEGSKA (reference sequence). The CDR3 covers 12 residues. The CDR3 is CSARPGHTEAFF. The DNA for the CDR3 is TGCAGTGCTAGACCGGGACACACTGAAGCTTTCTTT.

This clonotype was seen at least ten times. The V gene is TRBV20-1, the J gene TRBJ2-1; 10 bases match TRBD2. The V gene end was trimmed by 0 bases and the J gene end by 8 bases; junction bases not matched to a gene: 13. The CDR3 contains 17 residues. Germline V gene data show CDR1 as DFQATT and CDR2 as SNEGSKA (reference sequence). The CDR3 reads CSARDSGRAGFGDEQFF. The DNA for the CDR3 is TGCAGTGCTAGAGACAGCGGGAGGGCCGGTTTTGGTGATGAGCAGTTCTTC.

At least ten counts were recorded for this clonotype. The CDR3 sequence: CASSYRSIDYVQYF. The CDR3 nucleotides read TGTGCCAGCAGTTACCGCTCTATCGACTATGTGCAGTATTTT. The J gene is TRBJ2-3, the V gene TRBV6-5; perhaps TRBD2 as D (5 bases). This CDR3 region has 14 residues. Looked up from germline, CDR1 is MNHEY and CDR2 is SVGAGI. The V end lost 2 bases, the J end lost 11 bases, and 17 bases lay between the germline ends.

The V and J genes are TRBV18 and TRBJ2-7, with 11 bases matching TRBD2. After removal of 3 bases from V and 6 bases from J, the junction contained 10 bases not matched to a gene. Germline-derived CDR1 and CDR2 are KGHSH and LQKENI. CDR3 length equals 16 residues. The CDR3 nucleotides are TGTGCCAGCTCACCGGGACTAGCGGCCACACGGGGCGAGCAGTACTTC. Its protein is CASSPGLAATRGEQYF.

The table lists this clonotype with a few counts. This CDR3 reads CATSDDSSFPGQGIHSYNSPLHF. CDR3 nucleotides: TGTGCCACCAGTGATGATTCCTCTTTCCCGGGACAGGGGATTCACTCCTATAATTCACCCCTCCACTTT. The J gene is TRBJ1-6, the V gene TRBV24-1; 10 nucleotides agree with TRBD1. The CDR3 is 23 residues long. V was clipped by 3 bases and J by 0 bases; unmatched bases: 19. Per the germline V gene, CDR1 is KGHDR and CDR2 is SFDVKD.